These 17 T cell receptor beta chains were all obtained from the same sample, sequenced in a study of shared clonotypes between healthy human individuals. Produced via immunoSEQ multiplex PCR; TCRdb's table is partial and in-frame only. The sample yields millions of clones, approximately 93% seen once. Sequenced input: naive CD4+ T cells from PBMCs. Subset: CD45RA+ positively selected. These TCRs come from a man in his late teens or twenties in good health. Some clones in this sample may be carry-over from other donors' samples.

The chain is built from TRBV2 and TRBJ1-2; the D gene is possibly TRBD1 (6 bases). CDR1 is SNHLY, CDR2 FYNNEI, per germline. V was cut by 7 bases and J by 1 base, with 13 bases left in between. The CDR3 loop spans 14 amino acids. The CDR3 DNA sequence: TGTGCCAGCATGGACAGAACTCTTAACTATGGCTACACCTTC. It encodes CASMDRTLNYGYTF. Full variable domain (remainder filled in from reference TRBV2 and TRBJ1-2): EPEVTQTPSHQVTQMGQEVILRCVPISNHLYFYWYRQILGQKVEFLVSFYNNEISEKSEIFDDQFSVERPDGSNFTLKIRSTKLEDSAMYFCASMDRTLNYGYTFGSGTRLTVV.

Worth noting for this clone: The sample has other DNA sequences that encode this CDR3 too. CDR3 coding DNA: TGTGCCAGCAGTTACTCGAGCTCTGGAAACACCATATATTTT. Amino acid sequence: CASSYSSSGNTIYF. The chain carries TRBV6-5 and TRBJ1-3; D is unclear. Trimming cost V 0 bases and J 0 bases, with 3 bases left between them. This CDR3 is 14 amino acids long. CDR1 and CDR2 (germline): MNHEY, SVGAGI.

V is TRBV5-5 and J is TRBJ2-7; tentative D call: TRBD1 (6 bases). The CDR3 is 16 amino acids. Germline CDR1 SGHKS, CDR2 YYEKEE (reference sequence). The V gene lost 5 bases and the J gene lost 2 bases, with 20 bases spanning the gap. As DNA, the CDR3 is TGTGCCAGCAGTTTCGAGGGGACATCTGGAACCTACGAGCAGTACTTC. Its protein is CASSFEGTSGTYEQYF.

The chain recombines TRBV5-6 with TRBJ2-2; TRBD2 aligns across 12 bases. Germline V gene data show CDR1 as SGHDT and CDR2 as YYEEEE. V lost 7 bases to trimming and J lost 4 bases; unmatched junction nucleotides: 5. The CDR3 has 15 residues. The CDR3 coding sequence is TGTGCCAGCGCCCTAGCGGGAGGGCCCACCGGGGAGCTGTTTTTT. As protein: CASALAGGPTGELFF. Full variable domain (outside the CDR3, taken from reference TRBV5-6 and TRBJ2-2): DAGVTQSPTHLIKTRGQQVTLRCSPKSGHDTVSWYQQALGQGPQFIFQYYEEEERQRGNFPDRFSGHQFPNYSSELNVNALLLGDSALYLCASALAGGPTGELFFGEGSRLTVL.

The gene calls are TRBV5-1 and TRBJ2-7, with 9 positions matching TRBD1. V shed 0 bases and J 5 bases; nucleotides not matched to a gene: 6. CDR3 length: 15 amino acids. CDR1 and CDR2 from the germline V gene are SGHRS and YFSETQ. CDR3 bases: TGCGCCAGCAGCTTGGCGGGGGACAGGGAAGACGAGCAGTACTTC. The encoded protein is CASSLAGDREDEQYF.

In DNA form, the CDR3 reads TGCGCCAGCAGCTTTTTAGCGGGAGCGAAAAATGAGCAGTTCTTC. Protein product: CASSFLAGAKNEQFF. V gene TRBV5-1 combines with J gene TRBJ2-1, with 9 nucleotides matching TRBD2. The CDR3 loop spans 15 amino acids. The germline V gene encodes CDR1 SGHRS and CDR2 YFSETQ. V lost 2 bases, J lost 7 bases, and 7 bases stayed unmatched.

The chain uses TRBV4-2 and TRBJ2-7, with a weak D call TRBD2 (6 bases). The CDR3 is 15 residues long. Per germline, CDR1 LGHNA and CDR2 YNFKEQ. V lost 1 base, J lost 0 bases, and 10 bases lay in between. Written as DNA, the CDR3 is TGTGCCAGCAGCCAAGTGGCTAGCGACTCCTACGAGCAGTACTTC. It translates to CASSQVASDSYEQYF.

This chain connects TRBV5-4 to TRBJ1-1; 7 bases line up with TRBD1. V was pared by 5 bases and J by 4 bases, with 5 bases of the junction left unmatched. CDR1 is SGHNT, CDR2 YYREEE, per germline (reference sequence). The CDR3 is 13 residues long. The CDR3 DNA sequence: TGTGCCAGCAGGTCGGGACAGACCACTGAAGCTTTCTTT. This codes for CASRSGQTTEAFF.

The V and J genes are TRBV28 and TRBJ1-4, with a tentative D call TRBD1 (5 bases). From germline, CDR1 is MDHEN and CDR2 SYDVKM. This CDR3 region has 14 residues. Trimming took 6 bases from V and 7 from J, leaving 15 bases between them. The CDR3 spells CASSGRPRGEKLFF. In DNA form, the CDR3 reads TGTGCCAGCAGCGGCCGCCCGAGGGGTGAAAAACTGTTTTTT.

The chain uses TRBV7-2 and TRBJ2-7; D is perhaps TRBD1 (5 bases). The V and J ends lost 4 bases and 4 bases respectively, with 11 bases between them. The CDR3 contains 13 residues. Germline CDR1 reads SGHTA; CDR2 reads FQGNSA. The CDR3 DNA reads as TGTGCCAGCAGCTCTAAAAGGGGATACGAGCAGTACTTC. Amino acid sequence: CASSSKRGYEQYF.

This chain joins TRBV18 and TRBJ1-1; 7 nucleotides match TRBD1. CDR3 length: 14 amino acids. CDR1 and CDR2 (germline): KGHSH, LQKENI. The trim removed 4 bases at V and 1 base at J, leaving 3 bases unmatched. The CDR3 region is CASSRNRGNTEAFF. The CDR3, as DNA: TGTGCCAGCTCACGTAACAGGGGGAACACTGAAGCTTTCTTT.

The CDR3 nucleotides are TGTGCCAGCAGCTTGGGTGCCGCGGCGGCAGATACGCAGTATTTT. Its protein is CASSLGAAAADTQYF. This chain connects TRBV7-3 to TRBJ2-3; D gene unclear. This CDR3 has 15 amino acids. V lost 3 bases to trimming and J lost 4 bases, with 14 bases between them. Germline V gives CDR1 SGHTA, CDR2 FQGTGA.

This chain connects TRBV5-4 to TRBJ2-5; 9 nucleotides match TRBD1. Germline CDR1 and CDR2: SGHNT and YYREEE (reference sequence). Trimming took 4 bases from V and 3 from J; bases not matched to a gene: 7. This CDR3 contains 15 residues. Here the CDR3 reads CASSLPGQGEETQYF. The CDR3 DNA reads as TGTGCCAGCAGCCTGCCGGGACAGGGTGAAGAGACCCAGTACTTC.

In nucleotides, the CDR3 is TGCGCCAGCAGCCTACGGGACAGCGCGAACTATGGCTACACCTTC. It yields the protein CASSLRDSANYGYTF. The chain carries TRBV5-1 and TRBJ1-2; 7 nucleotides match TRBD1. After removal of 4 bases from V and 2 bases from J, the junction contained 8 bases not matched to a gene. From germline, CDR1 is SGHRS and CDR2 YFSETQ. The CDR3 totals 15 residues.

The chain has TRBV30 and TRBJ1-2; D not resolved. V was shortened by 8 bases and J by 7 bases, with 11 bases between the two germline ends. Germline CDR1 GTSNPN, CDR2 SVGIG (reference sequence). The CDR3 is 10 residues long. The CDR3 loop is CARHDGGYTF. The DNA of the CDR3 is TGTGCCCGTCATGACGGTGGCTACACCTTC.

Concerning this clone itself: At the DNA level, this CDR3 is encoded by other sequences in the same sample as well. The CDR3: CASSEASAGDGYTF. CDR3 sequence (DNA): TGTGCCAGCAGTGAAGCTTCCGCCGGGGATGGCTACACCTTC. The J gene is TRBJ1-2, the V gene TRBV6-1; D remains ambiguous. Germline CDR1 reads MNHNS; CDR2 reads SASEGT. The CDR3 consists of 14 residues. Trimming stripped 0 bases from V and 6 bases from J, with 11 bases between.

V usage is TRBV7-3 and J usage is TRBJ2-7, with 12 nucleotides matching TRBD2. In germline, CDR1 is SGHTA, CDR2 FQGTGA. This CDR3 comprises 15 residues. J gave up 6 bases and V 0 bases, and 3 bases lay outside the gene matches. The CDR3 DNA is TGTGCCAGCAGCTTAACCCCTAGCGGGAGGGGCGAGCAGTACTTC. Its translation is CASSLTPSGRGEQYF.